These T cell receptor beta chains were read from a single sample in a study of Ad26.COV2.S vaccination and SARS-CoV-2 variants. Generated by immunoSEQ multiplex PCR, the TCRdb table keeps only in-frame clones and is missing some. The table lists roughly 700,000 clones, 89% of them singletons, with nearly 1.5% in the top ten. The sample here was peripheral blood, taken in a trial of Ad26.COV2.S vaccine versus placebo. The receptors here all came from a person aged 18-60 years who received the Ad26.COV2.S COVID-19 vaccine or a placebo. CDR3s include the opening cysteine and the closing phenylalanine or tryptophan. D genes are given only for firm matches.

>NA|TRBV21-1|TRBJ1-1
TGTGCCAGCAGATTAAGGCAGGAGCCGAACACTGAAGCTTTCTTT
CASRLRQEPNTEAFF
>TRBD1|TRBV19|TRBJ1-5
TGTGCCAGTAGTATTTTGACAGGGGGGGATCAGCCCCAGCATTTT
CASSILTGGDQPQHF
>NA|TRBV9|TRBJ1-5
TGTGCCAGCAGCGTAGAGCCGAGTCAGCCCCAGCATTTT
CASSVEPSQPQHF
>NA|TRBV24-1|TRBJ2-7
TGTGCCACCAGTGGTGGGAGTTTCTACGAGCAGTACTTC
CATSGGSFYEQYF
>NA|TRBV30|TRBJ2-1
TGTGCCTGGAGTCGGGGGACCTACAATGAGCAGTTCTTC
CAWSRGTYNEQFF
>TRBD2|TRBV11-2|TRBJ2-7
TGTGCCAGCAGCCCTAGCGGGCGGGAAGGGTACGAGCAGTACTTC
CASSPSGREGYEQYF
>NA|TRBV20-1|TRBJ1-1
TGCAGTGCTAGTAGAGCAGGGAGATACACTGAAGCTTTCTTT
CSASRAGRYTEAFF
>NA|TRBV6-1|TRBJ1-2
TGTGCCAGCAGTGATCCCTCTCCGGGACCGATAAACTATGGCTACACCTTC
CASSDPSPGPINYGYTF
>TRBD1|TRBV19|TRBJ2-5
TGTGCCAGTAGTATGGGGGGGACAGGGAAGACCCAGTACTTC
CASSMGGTGKTQYF
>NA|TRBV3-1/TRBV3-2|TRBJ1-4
TGTGCCAGCAGCCAAGAGGTAGGGACTCGGGAAAAACTGTTTTTT
CASSQEVGTREKLFF
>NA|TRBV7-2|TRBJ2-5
TGTGCCAGCAGCTTCCCTGGACAGCGCCAAGAGACCCAGTACTTC
CASSFPGQRQETQYF
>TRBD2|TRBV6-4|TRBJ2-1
TGTGCCAGCACCGCTAGCGGTCTGGGTGAGCAGTTCTTC
CASTASGLGEQFF
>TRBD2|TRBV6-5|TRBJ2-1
TGTGCCAGCAGTTACTCAGGACTAGCTGGCAATGAGCAGTTCTTC
CASSYSGLAGNEQFF
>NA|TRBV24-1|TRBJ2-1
TGTGCCACCAGTGATCCCCGACAGGCCCGGGTCAATGAGCAGTTCTTC
CATSDPRQARVNEQFF
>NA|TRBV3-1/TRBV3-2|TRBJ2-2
TGTGCCAGCAGCCCCCGGACCAACACCGGGGAGCTGTTTTTT
CASSPRTNTGELFF
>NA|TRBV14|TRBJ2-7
TGTGCCAGCAGACCCACGGGCTCCGGGGTGGAGCAGTACTTC
CASRPTGSGVEQYF